A selection of T cell receptor beta chains follows, all from one sample in a study of T cells in localized non-small cell lung cancer. The repertoire was sequenced with immunoSEQ multiplex PCR; TCRdb's copy has only in-frame clones and lacks some. The table lists around 100,000 clones, about nine tenths of them singletons, with approximately 15% in the top ten. This specimen was peripheral blood, taken before any cancer treatment. The receptors stem from a man aged 40 to 69 with stage I squamous cell lung carcinoma. The CDR3 runs from the conserved cysteine through the conserved F or W. The D gene is left open where the match is weak. Size is omitted from some rows. Given values are once, few, many or a class for expanded clones.

D	V	size	J	DNA	CDR3
.	TRBV9	once	TRBJ2-1	TGTGCCAGCAGCCCCACAAATAGGGCAGTGGGGGACAATGAGCAGTTCTTC	CASSPTNRAVGDNEQFF
TRBD1	TRBV19	.	TRBJ2-7	TGTGCCAGTAGCCGGGACAGTGGCTCCTACGAGCAGTACTTC	CASSRDSGSYEQYF
TRBD1	TRBV6-1	.	TRBJ1-2	TGTGCCAGTAACAACAGGGGACTAGATGGCTACACCTTC	CASNNRGLDGYTF
.	TRBV13	.	TRBJ1-3	TGTGCCAGCAGCTTAAGGGCATACAGGGTCGGAAACACCATATATTTT	CASSLRAYRVGNTIYF
.	TRBV14	.	TRBJ1-2	TGTGCCAGCACCGAAACGGCGGAAGGAGGCTACACCTTC	CASTETAEGGYTF
.	TRBV2	.	TRBJ2-7	TGTGCCAGCAGTGAAGCGCCAGTGGGCGAGCAGTACTTC	CASSEAPVGEQYF
.	TRBV5-1	.	TRBJ2-3	TGCGCCAGCAGCTTCGGGGACAGCACAGATACGCAGTATTTT	CASSFGDSTDTQYF
TRBD1	TRBV18	once	TRBJ2-1	TGTGCCAGCTCACCCCTGGGACAGGCGCCTCTACCTTACAATGAGCAGTTCTTC	CASSPLGQAPLPYNEQFF
.	TRBV7-2	.	TRBJ1-2	TGTGCCAGCAGCTTAGTGGGCGGCCCCTATGGCTACACCTTC	CASSLVGGPYGYTF
.	TRBV6-6	.	TRBJ2-7	TGTGCCAGCAGCCTTGGGAGCGGCTACGAGCAGTACTTC	CASSLGSGYEQYF
.	TRBV5-1	.	TRBJ1-1	TGCGCCAGCAGCCCCGAGGAGGCTCTGAACACTGAAGCTTTCTTT	CASSPEEALNTEAFF
TRBD1	TRBV5-6	.	TRBJ1-2	TGTGCCAGCAGCTTCAGAACAGGGGCGGTCTATGGCTACACCTTC	CASSFRTGAVYGYTF
.	TRBV9	.	TRBJ2-5	TGTGCCAGCAGCGTAGAAACAGGGTTGAGGGAAGAGACCCAGTACTTC	CASSVETGLREETQYF
TRBD2	TRBV5-1	.	TRBJ2-7	TGCGCCAGCAGCTTGGGAGGCGGGGGTTACTACGAGCAGTACTTC	CASSLGGGGYYEQYF
TRBD1	TRBV5-1	.	TRBJ1-4	TGCGCCAGCAGCTTCAGGACAGGGGGGAGGGCTAATGAAAAACTGTTTTTT	CASSFRTGGRANEKLFF
TRBD1	TRBV9	.	TRBJ1-4	TGTGCCAGCAGCACGGGGCAGGGGGGTGAAAAACTGTTTTTT	CASSTGQGGEKLFF
.	TRBV29-1	.	TRBJ2-7	TGCAGCGCCGTCACAGGGTACGAGCAGTACTTC	CSAVTGYEQYF